This TCR beta chain was sequenced in a study of cytomegalovirus exposure and HLA in healthy donors. General study findings and limits: Cytomegalovirus association was listed for 164 TCR beta chains.

The protocol was immunoSEQ multiplex PCR, while the TCRdb copy is restricted to in-frame clones and leaves out a portion. The table shows about 73,000 clones, with around 96% occurring only once. Among the 120 or so subjects of the validation cohort, separate from the roughly 600-subject first cohort, were the donors. Comment on this clone: Its antigen is still unknown.

CDR1 is ENHRY, CDR2 SYGVKD, per germline. V was clipped by 5 bases and J by 6 bases; unmatched bases: 2. The CDR3 is made up of 13 amino acids. This TCR derives from a man between 18 and 35 years old in good health and CMV-seronegative. The sample was PBMCs. This chain joins TRBV10-3 and TRBJ1-5, with TRBD1 matching over 9 bases. The CDR3 here is CAISRDRAQPQHF. CDR3 DNA: TGTGCCATCAGTAGGGACAGGGCTCAGCCCCAGCATTTT.